Sequencing of this T cell receptor beta chain was carried out in a study of cytomegalovirus exposure and HLA in healthy donors. V was shortened by 5 bases and J by 1 base, with 11 bases between the two germline ends. Per germline, CDR1 LNHDA and CDR2 SQIVND (reference sequence). The CDR3 spans 15 residues. Comment on this clone: Its cognate antigen is unknown.

Study conclusions and caveats: Rarity characterized most TCR sequences, yet some public TCRs appeared in many donors. The majority of CMV-associated TCR beta chains were reported as apparently HLA-restricted in a later analysis. Associated with HLA alleles at 0.05 false discovery rate in a later analysis were 15,000 to 20,000 TCR beta sequences.

PCR involved 60 Vbeta and 13 Jbeta primers. Sequencing used immunoSEQ multiplex PCR; TCRdb keeps in-frame clones, though not all of them. The profile shows 100,000 to 150,000 clones, 74% of them singletons. The receptor was isolated from a woman in her forties or fifties in good health and CMV-seropositive. V is TRBV19 and J is TRBJ2-2; the D gene is possibly TRBD1 (5 bases). The material sequenced was PBMCs. The CDR3 bases are TGTGCCAGTAGTTATCAGGGTGGGAACACCGGGGAGCTGTTTTTT. Its translation is CASSYQGGNTGELFF. The whole variable domain, filled in from reference TRBV19 and TRBJ2-2, reads DGGITQSPKYLFRKEGQNVTLSCEQNLNHDAMYWYRQDPGQGLRLIYYSQIVNDFQKGDIAEGYSVSREKKESFPLTVTSAQKNPTAFYLCASSYQGGNTGELFFGEGSRLTVL.